This T cell receptor beta chain was identified during a study of blood T cell repertoires in COVID-19. Deletions cut 6 bases from V and 0 bases from J, with 11 bases between. The CDR3 contains 15 residues. Germline V CDR1 and CDR2: MNHEY, SVGAGI. Sequenced by immunoSEQ multiplex PCR; TCRdb stores in-frame clones only, minus some. The table has about 150,000 clones, 87% seen once. What was sequenced was PBMCs or T cells enriched from blood (not recorded which). The TCR was taken from a woman aged 40 to 50 who had been exposed to COVID-19. The chain is built from TRBV6-5 and TRBJ1-4; D unresolved. CDR3 nucleotides: TGTGCCAGCAGCCTCTCAGTTGCAACTAATGAAAAACTGTTTTTT. Translated, it gives CASSLSVATNEKLFF.